These T cell receptor beta chains were read from a single sample in a study of T-cell memory formation after mild COVID-19. TCRdb reprocessed the 5' RACE reads via MiXCR and lists one record per CDR3 protein. The sample lists around 110,000 distinct CDR3 sequences, more than 15% occurring once. Specimen: PBMCs or a T cell subset sorted from them (not recorded which). The source of these receptors is an adult woman who had mild COVID-19 (a few samples of this study predate the infection). Cell type and time point are not known. Both conserved end residues are part of each CDR3. D genes are given only for firm matches. Expanded clones are given a class, and other clones once, few, many or no size at all.

clone size	D gene	CDR3 length	V gene	J gene	CDR3 protein	CDR3 DNA
few	NA	15	TRBV16	TRBJ2-7	CASSPTDVTGYRQYF	TGTGCCAGCAGCCCAACTGATGTAACAGGGTATCGACAGTACTTC
NA	NA	18	TRBV15	TRBJ1-1	CATRRNWTQRPLNTEAFF	TGTGCCACCAGGAGGAATTGGACCCAACGGCCATTGAACACTGAAGCTTTCTTT
few	NA	13	TRBV29-1	TRBJ2-4	CSVIGTLSDIQYF	TGCAGCGTTATTGGGACCCTGTCGGACATTCAGTACTTC
few	TRBD1	15	TRBV6-5	TRBJ2-7	CASSYSTAGGYEQYF	TGTGCCAGCAGTTACTCGACGGCAGGGGGTTACGAGCAGTACTTC
NA	NA	13	TRBV12-3/TRBV12-4	TRBJ2-5	CASSLRVQETQYF	TGTGCCAGCAGTTTGCGGGTACAAGAGACCCAGTACTTC
few	NA	13	TRBV5-1	TRBJ1-1	CASSLDSNTEAFF	TGCGCCAGCAGCTTGGACTCGAACACTGAAGCTTTCTTT
few	TRBD2	15	TRBV4-3	TRBJ2-2	CASSQGLAITGELFF	TGCGCCAGCAGCCAGGGACTAGCGATCACCGGGGAGCTGTTTTTT
NA	TRBD2	16	TRBV7-8	TRBJ2-1	CASSLGHGRNYNEQFF	TGTGCCAGCAGCTTAGGCCACGGGAGGAACTACAATGAGCAGTTCTTC
few	TRBD1	16	TRBV20-1	TRBJ2-5	CSARGVPGQGGETQYF	TGCAGTGCTAGAGGCGTCCCGGGACAGGGCGGTGAGACCCAGTACTTC
NA	NA	13	TRBV5-6	TRBJ1-1	CASSFFMNTEAFF	TGTGCCAGCAGCTTCTTCATGAACACTGAAGCTTTCTTT